This T cell receptor (beta chain) came from a study of blood T cell repertoires in COVID-19. Whole-study context: Sites across the United States, Italy and Spain contributed samples from acute and convalescent COVID-19. Nucleic acid was either cDNA or gDNA, and it came from T cells, B-cell-depleted T cells, or PBMCs.

Only in-frame clones appear in the TCRdb table, and some are missing; sequencing was by immunoSEQ multiplex PCR. The sample lists a few hundred thousand clones; more than 80% were seen once. The germline V gene encodes CDR1 KGHSH and CDR2 LQKENI. The V segment lost 3 bases and the J segment 6 bases; nucleotides outside the gene matches: 11. The CDR3 spans 16 residues. This rearrangement joins TRBV18 to TRBJ1-2, with 9 bases matching TRBD1. Sequenced: peripheral blood. This receptor was taken from a woman older than 75 with acute or convalescent COVID-19. The CDR3 DNA sequence: TGTGCCAGCTCACCCCGGGACAGGGACAGATTGGATGGCTACACCTTC. It is translated as CASSPRDRDRLDGYTF.